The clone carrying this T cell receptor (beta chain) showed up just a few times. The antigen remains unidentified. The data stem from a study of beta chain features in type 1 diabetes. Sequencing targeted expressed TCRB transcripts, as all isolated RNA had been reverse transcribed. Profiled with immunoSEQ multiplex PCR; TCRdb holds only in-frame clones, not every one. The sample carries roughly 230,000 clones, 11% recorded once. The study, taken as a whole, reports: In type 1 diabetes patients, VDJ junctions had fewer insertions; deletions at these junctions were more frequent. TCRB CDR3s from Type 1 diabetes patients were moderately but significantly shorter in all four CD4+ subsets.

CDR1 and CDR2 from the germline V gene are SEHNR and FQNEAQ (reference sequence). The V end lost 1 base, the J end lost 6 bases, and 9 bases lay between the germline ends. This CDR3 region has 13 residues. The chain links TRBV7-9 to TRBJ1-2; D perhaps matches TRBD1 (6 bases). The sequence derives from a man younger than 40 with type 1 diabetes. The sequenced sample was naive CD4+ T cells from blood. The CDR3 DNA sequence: TGTGCCAGCAGCTTAGGTCAGGGGAATGGCTACACCTTC. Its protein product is CASSLGQGNGYTF. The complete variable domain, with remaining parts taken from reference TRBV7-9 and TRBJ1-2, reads DTGVSQNPRHKITKRGQNVTFRCDPISEHNRLYWYRQTLGQGPEFLTYFQNEAQLEKSRLLSDRFSAERPKGSFSTLEIQRTEQGDSAMYLCASSLGQGNGYTFGSGTRLTVV.